Sequencing of this T cell receptor beta chain was carried out in a study of T cells expressing NK-cell markers. Study overall: The study drew TCR beta repertoires from sorted CD3+CD56+NKG2C+, CD3+CD56+NKG2C- and CD3+CD56-NKG2C+ T cells.

General study results and limits: Clones of NKG2C+ T cells that had expanded were of unclear HCMV specificity.

About this clonotype: Its cognate antigen is unknown.

The CDR3 extends over 14 amino acids. Per germline, CDR1 SGHNT and CDR2 YYREEE (reference sequence). Production of TCR beta cDNA relied on 5'RACE template switching with UMIs. For each CDR3 protein, TCRdb gives one entry from its re-call of the 5' RACE reads, without DNA. The sample totals 150,000 to 200,000 distinct CDR3 sequences. This TCR derives from a man aged 18 to 70 in good health. Sample: blood T cells: a sorted CD56 or NKG2C T cell subset, CD4+ or CD8+ T cells, or bulk PBMC T cells (not recorded which). The chain joins TRBV5-4 to TRBJ1-2. CDR3 protein: CASSFLGIEYGYTF.